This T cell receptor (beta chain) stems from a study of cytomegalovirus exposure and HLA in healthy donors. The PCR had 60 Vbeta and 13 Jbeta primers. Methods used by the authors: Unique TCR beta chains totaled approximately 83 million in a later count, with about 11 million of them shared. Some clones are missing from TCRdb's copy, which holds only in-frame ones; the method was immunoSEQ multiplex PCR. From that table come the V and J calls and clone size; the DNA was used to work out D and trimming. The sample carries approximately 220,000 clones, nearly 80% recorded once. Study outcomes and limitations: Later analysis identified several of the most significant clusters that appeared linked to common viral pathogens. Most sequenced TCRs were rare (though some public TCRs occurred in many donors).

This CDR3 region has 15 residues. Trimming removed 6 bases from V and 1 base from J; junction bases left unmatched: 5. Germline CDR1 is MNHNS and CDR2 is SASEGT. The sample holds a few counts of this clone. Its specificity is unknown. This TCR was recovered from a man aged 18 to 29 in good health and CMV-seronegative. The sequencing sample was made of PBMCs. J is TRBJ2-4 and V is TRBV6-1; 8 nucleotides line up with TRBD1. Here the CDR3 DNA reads TGTGCCAGCAGGCCGGGACAGGACGCCAAAAACATTCAGTACTTC. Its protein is CASRPGQDAKNIQYF.